The 32 T cell receptor beta chains reported below all come from one sample, sequenced in a study of Tregs in tolerant kidney transplant recipients. No antigen is known for these receptors. Here immunoSEQ multiplex PCR was the method, and the copy in TCRdb shows in-frame clones only, minus some. This sample carries approximately 44,000 clones, around 95% of them seen once, and the ten largest clones take approximately 0.4%. The sequenced material came from Tregs from blood cultured with allogeneic cells. The receptor source for this set is a human donor in good health.

The genes are TRBV5-1 and TRBJ1-1, with TRBD1 identical over 11 bases. This CDR3 is built from 16 residues. Trimming cost V 4 bases and J 3 bases; bases outside gene matches: 8. Germline values: CDR1 SGHRS, CDR2 YFSETQ. The CDR3 sequence is CASSRGTGGWYTEAFF. As DNA, the CDR3 is TGCGCCAGCAGCAGAGGGACAGGGGGATGGTACACTGAAGCTTTCTTT. The full variable domain, completed using reference TRBV5-1 and TRBJ1-1, is KAGVTQTPRYLIKTRGQQVTLSCSPISGHRSVSWYQQTPGQGLQFLFEYFSETQRNKGNFPGRFSGRQFSNSRSEMNVSTLELGDSALYLCASSRGTGGWYTEAFFGQGTRLTVV.

V and J are TRBV30 and TRBJ2-6, with D uncertain. The CDR3 runs to 16 residues. Trimming stripped 2 bases from V and 1 base from J, with 12 bases between. Germline V CDR1 and CDR2: GTSNPN, SVGIG (reference sequence). Written as DNA, the CDR3 is TGTGCCTGGAGTAAACTCGGGCAGTCTGGGGCCAACGTCCTGACTTTC. Translated, it gives CAWSKLGQSGANVLTF.

The gene calls are TRBV6-4 and TRBJ1-1; TRBD1 is a possible D gene (5 bases). Trimming stripped 2 bases from V and 5 bases from J, with 15 bases between. The CDR3 has 15 amino acids. Germline assignment: CDR1 MRHNA and CDR2 SNTAGT. The CDR3 region has the DNA TGTGCCAGCAGTGACGCGGGGGATAGGGAGACTGAAGCTTTCTTT. This encodes CASSDAGDRETEAFF.

CDR3 sequence reads: CAISDFTEAFF. In DNA, the CDR3 is TGTGCCATCAGTGACTTCACTGAAGCTTTCTTT. The chain combines TRBV10-3 with TRBJ1-1; D call uncertain. Between the trimmed V and J ends, which lost 3 bases and 4 bases, there was a span of 3 bases. The V gene's germline CDR1 is ENHRY and CDR2 SYGVKD. The CDR3 extends over 11 amino acids.

The gene calls are TRBV14 and TRBJ2-5, with D hard to call. The germline gives CDR1 SGHDN, CDR2 FVKESK. V lost 0 bases and J 4 bases, leaving 3 bases between the germline ends. The CDR3 totals 12 residues. The CDR3: CASSQDIETQYF. The DNA of the CDR3 is TGTGCCAGCAGCCAAGATATAGAGACCCAGTACTTC.

CDR3 amino acids: CASSPTRDRGYEQYF. The DNA of the CDR3 is TGTGCCAGCAGTCCTACCCGGGACAGGGGGTACGAGCAGTACTTC. This rearrangement joins TRBV6-6 to TRBJ2-7, with 11 nucleotides matching TRBD1. J gave up 4 bases and V 5 bases, and 7 bases lay outside the gene matches. The CDR3 covers 15 residues. Germline CDR1 is MNHNY and CDR2 is SVGAGI (reference sequence).

This chain uses TRBV7-6 with TRBJ2-2; no clear D gene. V lost 6 bases, J lost 0 bases, and 11 bases lay in between. This CDR3 region has 15 residues. Germline V lookup: CDR1 SGHVS, CDR2 FNYEAQ. For the CDR3, the DNA is TGTGCCAGCAGGGGCTTCGCGGCGAACACCGGGGAGCTGTTTTTT. Amino acid sequence: CASRGFAANTGELFF.

The CDR3 sequence is CASSAAPKGPDTQYF. CDR3 DNA sequence: TGTGCCAGCAGCGCCGCCCCCAAAGGGCCCGATACGCAGTATTTT. V is TRBV9 and J is TRBJ2-3; D remains ambiguous. The germline V and J ends were trimmed by 3 bases and 6 bases, with 17 bases remaining between them. The germline V gene encodes CDR1 SGDLS and CDR2 YYNGEE. The CDR3 extends over 15 amino acids.

DNA of the CDR3: TGCGCCAGCAGCTTCGGACAGGGATCTCCTCAGTATTTT. Translation: CASSFGQGSPQYF. This rearrangement joins TRBV5-1 to TRBJ2-3; 8 bases map to TRBD1. CDR1 is SGHRS and CDR2 is YFSETQ in the germline V gene. CDR3 length equals 13 residues. V was pared by 2 bases and J by 12 bases, with 8 bases of the junction left unmatched.

The rearrangement uses TRBV10-3 and TRBJ1-3; D remains ambiguous. The CDR3 runs 14 residues. Germline CDR1 and CDR2: ENHRY and SYGVKD. With 4 bases removed from V and 6 bases from J, the gap between germline ends came to 13 bases. In DNA, the CDR3 is TGTGCCATCAGTGCGCCGGGAAGAGAAAACACCATATATTTT. Encoded protein: CAISAPGRENTIYF.

This chain joins TRBV18 and TRBJ2-3, with D perhaps matching TRBD1 (5 bases). This CDR3 is built from 13 residues. V shed 3 bases and J shed 4 bases, with 8 bases lying between them. The V gene's germline CDR1 is KGHSH and CDR2 LQKENI. In nucleotides, the CDR3 is TGTGCCAGCTCACCCCTAGGGGCAGATACGCAGTATTTT. Translating gives CASSPLGADTQYF.

The chain has TRBV19 and TRBJ2-5; a possible D gene is TRBD1 (6 bases). This CDR3 spans 14 amino acids. Germline lookup yields CDR1 LNHDA and CDR2 SQIVND (reference sequence). V was shortened by 7 bases and J by 2 bases, with 14 bases between the two germline ends. The CDR3 DNA reads as TGTGCCAGTACTACCCTGGACAGACAAGAGACCCAGTACTTC. It yields the protein CASTTLDRQETQYF.

The chain links TRBV18 to TRBJ2-1; no clear D gene. The CDR3 has 13 residues. The germline V and J ends were trimmed by 1 base and 7 bases, with 8 bases remaining between them. The germline V gene has CDR1 KGHSH and CDR2 LQKENI. CDR3 sequence reads: CASSPRLENEQFF. CDR3 nucleotide sequence: TGTGCCAGCTCACCACGGCTCGAAAATGAGCAGTTCTTC.

The J gene is TRBJ2-5, the V gene TRBV15, with 11 bases that match TRBD2. CDR3 size: 17 residues. The V segment lost 1 base and the J segment 5 bases; nucleotides outside the gene matches: 9. CDR1 and CDR2 from the germline V gene are LNHNV and YYDKDF (reference sequence). The CDR3 here is CATSRGELLAGVETQYF. The CDR3 DNA reads as TGTGCCACCAGCAGAGGGGAACTACTAGCGGGAGTTGAGACCCAGTACTTC.

V and J are TRBV6-5 and TRBJ2-7; 9 positions match TRBD1. The J segment lost 6 bases and the V segment lost 2 bases, leaving 5 bases of the junction unmatched. Germline assignment: CDR1 MNHEY and CDR2 SVGAGI. The CDR3 extends over 14 amino acids. The CDR3 nucleotides are TGTGCCAGCAGTTACCGCGGACAGGGGCGCGAGCAGTACTTC. It yields the protein CASSYRGQGREQYF.

This rearrangement joins TRBV18 to TRBJ1-4; the match to TRBD1 covers 7 bases. The CDR3 has 14 amino acids. Germline V gene sequence: CDR1 KGHSH, CDR2 LQKENI. J was trimmed by 5 bases and V by 3 bases; bases with no gene match: 3. In nucleotides, the CDR3 is TGTGCCAGCTCACCGAGGGGGCAGAATGAAAAACTGTTTTTT. Its translation is CASSPRGQNEKLFF.

The genes are TRBV11-2 and TRBJ2-1, with 12 bases matching TRBD1. The CDR3 sequence is 18 residues long. CDR1 and CDR2 from the germline V gene are SGHAT and FQNNGV. Germline trimming cut 2 bases from V and 4 bases from J; bases unmatched to any gene: 9. CDR3: CASSLLGQGANFYNEQFF. The CDR3 DNA is TGTGCCAGCAGCTTATTGGGACAGGGGGCGAATTTTTACAATGAGCAGTTCTTC.

The chain couples TRBV18 to TRBJ2-5; D remains unclear. Between the trimmed V and J ends, which lost 1 base and 3 bases, there was a span of 3 bases. This CDR3 region has 12 residues. Germline values: CDR1 KGHSH, CDR2 LQKENI. CDR3 bases: TGTGCCAGCTCACCACAGGAAGAGACCCAGTACTTC. It yields the protein CASSPQEETQYF.

The gene calls are TRBV21-1 and TRBJ2-6. TRBV21-1 is a listed pseudogene. CDR3 length equals 21 residues. The DNA of the CDR3 is TGTGCCAGCAGCAAAGAAGAAAGCCGGGGCCAGAGGTCCTCTGGGGCCAACGTCCTGACTTTC. Translating it yields CASSKEESRGQRSSGANVLTF.

V is TRBV7-2 and J is TRBJ1-2; 9 nucleotides agree with TRBD1. The CDR3 extends over 13 amino acids. Germline V gene sequence: CDR1 SGHTA, CDR2 FQGNSA. V was pared by 1 base and J by 12 bases, with 6 bases of the junction left unmatched. CDR3 nucleotide sequence: TGTGCCAGCAGCTTAGGGGGACAGGGCGGAGACACCTTC. Protein: CASSLGGQGGDTF.

The J gene is TRBJ2-5, the V gene TRBV5-1; TRBD1 is a possible D gene (6 bases). The CDR3 is made up of 15 amino acids. Looked up from germline, CDR1 is SGHRS and CDR2 is YFSETQ. With 4 bases removed from V and 2 bases from J, the gap between germline ends came to 15 bases. The CDR3 here is CASSQKGTYQETQYF. CDR3 nucleotides: TGCGCCAGCAGCCAGAAGGGGACATATCAAGAGACCCAGTACTTC.

The chain employs TRBV5-1 and TRBJ2-1, with 8 nucleotides matching TRBD2. The CDR3 spans 15 residues. Trimming took 1 base from V and 7 from J; bases not matched to a gene: 7. Germline CDR1 and CDR2: SGHRS and YFSETQ. This CDR3 is CASSLSGTRANEQFF. Written as DNA, the CDR3 is TGCGCCAGCAGCTTGTCCGGGACTAGAGCTAATGAGCAGTTCTTC.

Here the CDR3 reads CASSGGPGELFF. The CDR3 bases are TGCGCCAGCAGCGGGGGGCCCGGGGAGCTGTTTTTT. This rearrangement joins TRBV5-1 to TRBJ2-2, with D possibly being TRBD1 or TRBD2 (6 bases each). Germline CDR1 is SGHRS and CDR2 is YFSETQ. Trimming cost V 4 bases and J 6 bases, with 7 bases left between them. The CDR3 runs to 12 residues.

The chain carries TRBV10-1 and TRBJ2-1; 7 nucleotides agree with TRBD2. CDR1 is WNHNN and CDR2 is SYGVQD in the germline V gene (reference sequence). V was pared by 4 bases and J by 6 bases, with 15 bases of the junction left unmatched. The CDR3 is 17 residues long. CDR3 in DNA: TGCGCCAGCAGTGGCCCCGTCCGCGGGAGATTATTCAATGAGCAGTTCTTC. Its protein is CASSGPVRGRLFNEQFF.

The chain uses TRBV5-8 and TRBJ2-1; 8 positions match TRBD2. The CDR3 runs 15 residues. Looked up from germline, CDR1 is SGHTS and CDR2 is YDEGEE. Unmatched junction bases numbered 3, after V lost 1 base and J lost 3 bases. The CDR3 here is CASSLTSGYYNEQFF. CDR3 DNA sequence: TGTGCCAGCAGCTTGACTAGCGGATACTACAATGAGCAGTTCTTC.

This rearrangement joins TRBV5-1 to TRBJ2-7; D perhaps matches TRBD1 (6 bases). Germline loops: CDR1 SGHRS, CDR2 YFSETQ. The V end was cut by 0 bases, the J end by 1 base, with 11 bases between. The CDR3 is 15 residues long. The CDR3 loop reads CASSLGGGKSYEQYF. The CDR3, as DNA: TGCGCCAGCAGCTTGGGAGGGGGTAAGTCCTACGAGCAGTACTTC.

The chain couples TRBV6-5 to TRBJ2-2; weak D call: TRBD1 (6 bases). This CDR3 is 14 amino acids long. Looked up from germline, CDR1 is MNHEY and CDR2 is SVGAGI. The ends were cut back, 10 bases at V and 3 bases at J, with 15 bases in the middle. The CDR3 DNA reads as TGTGCCACCCACAGGGCCGGGGACACCGGGGAGCTGTTTTTT. Translating gives CATHRAGDTGELFF.

The J gene is TRBJ2-7, the V gene TRBV6-1, with 7 bases that match TRBD2. This CDR3 has 15 residues. V lost 8 bases, J lost 0 bases, and 10 bases stayed unmatched. CDR1 is MNHNS, CDR2 SASEGT, per germline. For the CDR3, the DNA is TGTGCCAGCGGGGTAACCGGGGGGATCTCCTACGAGCAGTACTTC. It translates to CASGVTGGISYEQYF.

The chain is built from TRBV5-1 and TRBJ2-5; 10 bases line up with TRBD2. Trimming removed 0 bases from V and 5 bases from J; junction bases left unmatched: 7. The CDR3 loop spans 16 amino acids. In germline, CDR1 is SGHRS, CDR2 YFSETQ. CDR3 loop: CASSLAVAGGAETQYF. The CDR3 nucleotides read TGCGCCAGCAGCTTGGCCGTAGCGGGGGGAGCGGAGACCCAGTACTTC.

The CDR3 protein is CASSGGTANYGYTF. CDR3 coding DNA: TGTGCCAGCAGTGGGGGGACGGCAAACTATGGCTACACCTTC. The rearrangement links TRBV2 to TRBJ1-2; maybe TRBD1 (5 bases). CDR3 length: 14 residues. Trimming removed 4 bases from V and 2 bases from J, with 11 bases in between. CDR1 and CDR2 (germline): SNHLY, FYNNEI. The whole variable domain, remainder taken from reference TRBV2 and TRBJ1-2, is EPEVTQTPSHQVTQMGQEVILRCVPISNHLYFYWYRQILGQKVEFLVSFYNNEISEKSEIFDDQFSVERPDGSNFTLKIRSTKLEDSAMYFCASSGGTANYGYTFGSGTRLTVV.

V gene TRBV5-1 combines with J gene TRBJ1-2; 9 bases match TRBD1. CDR3 length: 12 amino acids. The germline V gene has CDR1 SGHRS and CDR2 YFSETQ. J lost 6 bases, V lost 4 bases, and 1 base had no gene match. The CDR3 loop reads CASSDRGDGYTF. The CDR3 region has the DNA TGCGCCAGCAGCGACAGGGGGGATGGCTACACCTTC.

The chain is built from TRBV5-1 and TRBJ2-2, with D hard to call. Trimming removed 4 bases at V and 4 bases at J, with 14 bases between. The CDR3 has 15 residues. Germline V gene lookup returns CDR1 SGHRS and CDR2 YFSETQ. Written as DNA, the CDR3 is TGCGCCAGCAGCCTCCTACTTCTGGGCACCGGGGAGCTGTTTTTT. Translating it yields CASSLLLLGTGELFF.